Listed below are T cell receptor beta chains from one sample, sequenced in a study of blood T cell repertoires in COVID-19. Data came from immunoSEQ multiplex PCR; TCRdb stores just in-frame clones and leaves some out. Of about 120,000 clones listed, roughly 82% are singletons. Sequenced: peripheral blood. Receptor source: a human donor in a cohort sampled during active COVID-19. Each CDR3 is given with its conserved first and last residue. The D gene is left open where the match is weak. Size values are once, few and many counts, or a class for expanded clones, and some rows have none.

V,size,D,J,CDR3,DNA
TRBV5-1,once,.,TRBJ2-7,CASSLVVGGTYEQYF,TGCGCCAGCAGCTTGGTTGTCGGGGGAACCTACGAGCAGTACTTC
TRBV6-6,.,TRBD1,TRBJ2-6,CASSLSGTGTSRGANVLTF,TGTGCCAGCAGTCTTTCCGGGACAGGGACTTCGCGCGGGGCCAACGTCCTGACTTTC
TRBV2,.,TRBD2,TRBJ2-5,CASSETSGVVTQYF,TGTGCCAGCAGTGAGACTAGCGGGGTGGTGACCCAGTACTTC
TRBV5-4,.,.,TRBJ1-2,CASSLGRITFYGYTF,TGTGCCAGCAGCTTGGGGCGGATTACCTTCTATGGCTACACCTTC
TRBV9,.,.,TRBJ2-3,CASSPQGYTDTQYF,TGTGCCAGCAGCCCACAGGGTTACACAGATACGCAGTATTTT
TRBV7-2,.,TRBD2,TRBJ2-1,CASSLGSGGPYNEQFF,TGTGCCAGCAGCTTAGGGAGCGGGGGACCTTACAATGAGCAGTTCTTC
TRBV7-2,.,.,TRBJ1-2,CASSLPGLDYGYTF,TGTGCCAGCAGCTTACCAGGGCTGGACTATGGCTACACCTTC
TRBV5-1,.,.,TRBJ2-7,CASSILTGSYEQYF,TGCGCCAGCAGCATATTGACAGGCTCCTACGAGCAGTACTTC
TRBV9,.,.,TRBJ2-3,CASSGGVTDTQYF,TGTGCCAGCAGCGGGGGGGTAACAGATACGCAGTATTTT
TRBV9,once,TRBD2,TRBJ2-5,CASSGGTSGQETQYF,TGTGCCAGCAGCGGGGGGACTAGCGGACAAGAGACCCAGTACTTC
TRBV10-3,.,TRBD1,TRBJ2-1,CAISGSWDRNNEQFF,TGTGCCATCAGTGGAAGCTGGGACAGAAACAATGAGCAGTTCTTC
TRBV7-2,.,.,TRBJ2-5,CASSPWGRGVLQETQYF,TGTGCCAGCAGCCCATGGGGGAGGGGGGTCCTCCAAGAGACCCAGTACTTC
TRBV9,.,TRBD1,TRBJ2-7,CASSPGGRGVSYEQYF,TGTGCCAGCAGCCCAGGGGGCCGTGGAGTCTCCTACGAGCAGTACTTC
TRBV5-1,once,TRBD2,TRBJ2-3,CASSLGVSGVNTDTQYF,TGCGCCAGCAGCTTGGGCGTTAGCGGGGTAAACACAGATACGCAGTATTTT
TRBV6-1,.,.,TRBJ2-3,CASSELVNLYNTQYF,TGTGCCAGCAGTGAACTAGTTAATCTCTATAATACGCAGTATTTT
TRBV7-9,.,.,TRBJ2-7,CASNPGSTYEQYF,TGTGCCAGCAATCCCGGGTCCACCTACGAGCAGTACTTC
TRBV18,.,TRBD1,TRBJ2-3,CASSPPGTATDTQYF,TGTGCCAGCTCACCACCCGGGACAGCCACAGATACGCAGTATTTT
TRBV28,.,TRBD1,TRBJ2-5,CASSQGAQETQYF,TGTGCCAGCAGTCAGGGGGCCCAAGAGACCCAGTACTTC
TRBV10-3,once,TRBD1,TRBJ2-1,CAISDRDRTYNEQFF,TGTGCCATCAGTGACCGGGACAGGACTTACAATGAGCAGTTCTTC
TRBV4-2,.,.,TRBJ1-2,CASSQDLRGSYGYTF,TGTGCCAGCAGCCAAGATCTCAGGGGTTCCTATGGCTACACCTTC
TRBV6-5,.,TRBD1,TRBJ1-2,CASSGTGFSGYTF,TGTGCCAGCAGCGGGACAGGGTTCAGTGGCTACACCTTC
TRBV4-1,.,TRBD1,TRBJ1-2,CASSLGQGAFSSNGYTF,TGCGCCAGCAGCTTGGGACAGGGGGCGTTCAGCTCCAATGGCTACACCTTC
TRBV19,.,TRBD1,TRBJ1-4,CASSLRTGTNEKLFF,TGTGCCAGTAGTCTAAGGACAGGTACTAATGAAAAACTGTTTTTT
TRBV6-5,.,.,TRBJ2-7,CAGGTFSYEQYF,TGTGCCGGAGGGACGTTCTCCTACGAGCAGTACTTC
TRBV6-5,.,.,TRBJ1-3,CASRREVSGNTIYF,TGTGCCAGCAGGAGAGAAGTCTCTGGAAACACCATATATTTT
TRBV5-1,.,TRBD1,TRBJ2-5,CASSRTGAEETQYF,TGCGCCAGCAGCCGCACAGGGGCCGAAGAGACCCAGTACTTC
TRBV7-9,.,.,TRBJ2-2,CASSLDPGGYANTGELFF,TGTGCCAGCAGCTTAGACCCGGGGGGCTACGCGAACACCGGGGAGCTGTTTTTT
TRBV5-6,once,.,TRBJ2-5,CASSLQQTQETQYF,TGTGCCAGCAGCTTACAACAGACCCAAGAGACCCAGTACTTC
TRBV21-1,.,.,TRBJ2-4,CASRPPRLAKNIQYF,TGTGCCAGCAGACCCCCGAGGTTAGCCAAAAACATTCAGTACTTC
TRBV3-1/TRBV3-2,.,TRBD2,TRBJ2-6,CASSQKRGGPGANVLTF,TGTGCCAGCAGCCAAAAACGGGGGGGCCCTGGGGCCAACGTCCTGACTTTC
TRBV25-1,.,TRBD1,TRBJ1-2,CASRNTGEWLDGYTF,TGTGCCAGCAGAAATACAGGGGAATGGTTAGATGGCTACACCTTC
TRBV5-8,once,.,TRBJ2-5,CASSLAYGGPQETQYF,TGTGCCAGCAGCTTGGCCTACGGGGGGCCGCAAGAGACCCAGTACTTC
TRBV3-1/TRBV3-2,once,TRBD2,TRBJ2-3,CASSRLSGESTDTQYF,TGTGCCAGCAGCCGCCTTAGCGGGGAAAGCACAGATACGCAGTATTTT
TRBV29-1,.,.,TRBJ1-4,CSVGGLSGEKLFF,TGCAGCGTCGGCGGTCTTAGCGGTGAAAAACTGTTTTTT
TRBV7-9,.,.,TRBJ2-1,CASSLAGVEEFF,TGTGCCAGCAGCTTAGCAGGGGTCGAGGAGTTCTTC
TRBV2,few,TRBD1,TRBJ2-7,CASVAGQGAYEQYF,TGTGCCAGCGTGGCAGGACAGGGGGCTTACGAGCAGTACTTC
TRBV5-1,.,TRBD1,TRBJ1-3,CASSPGQGPFSGNTIYF,TGCGCCAGCAGCCCAGGACAGGGGCCCTTCTCTGGAAACACCATATATTTT
TRBV9,.,.,TRBJ2-2,CASSPWAGANTRELFF,TGTGCCAGCAGCCCCTGGGCGGGGGCGAACACCAGGGAGCTGTTTTTT
TRBV5-8,.,.,TRBJ1-2,CASKRESYGYTF,TGTGCCAGCAAACGGGAGAGCTATGGCTACACCTTC
TRBV3-1/TRBV3-2,.,TRBD2,TRBJ2-3,CASRLAGGPNTQYF,TGTGCCAGCAGACTAGCGGGGGGGCCTAATACGCAGTATTTT
TRBV11-2,few,TRBD1,TRBJ2-7,CASSLGQGPYEQYF,TGTGCCAGCAGCCTGGGACAGGGCCCCTACGAGCAGTACTTC